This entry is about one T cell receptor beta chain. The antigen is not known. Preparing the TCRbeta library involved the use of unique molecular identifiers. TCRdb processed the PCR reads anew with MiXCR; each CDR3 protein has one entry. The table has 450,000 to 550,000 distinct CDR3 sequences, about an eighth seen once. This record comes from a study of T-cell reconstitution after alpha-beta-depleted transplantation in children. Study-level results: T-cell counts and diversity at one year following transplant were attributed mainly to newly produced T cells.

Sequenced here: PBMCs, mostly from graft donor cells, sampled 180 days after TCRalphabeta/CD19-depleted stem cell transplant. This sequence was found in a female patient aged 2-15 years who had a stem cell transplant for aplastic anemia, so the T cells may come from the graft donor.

The CDR3: CASSSGLQGLSLDIQYF. The CDR3 DNA follows: TGTGCCAGCAGTTCCGGACTACAGGGGCTTAGTCTTGACATTCAGTACTTC. This rearrangement joins TRBV28 to TRBJ2-4; the D gene is possibly TRBD1 (7 bases). V was trimmed by 4 bases and J by 8 bases, leaving 24 bases between them. The CDR3 sequence is 17 residues long. Germline assignment: CDR1 MDHEN and CDR2 SYDVKM.